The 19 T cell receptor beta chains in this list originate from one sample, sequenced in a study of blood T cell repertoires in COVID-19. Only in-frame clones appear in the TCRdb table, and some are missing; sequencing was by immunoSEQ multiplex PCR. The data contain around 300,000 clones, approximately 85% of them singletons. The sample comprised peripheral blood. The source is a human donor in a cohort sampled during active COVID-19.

This CDR3 reads CASSLWGQGTTNEKLFF. DNA for the CDR3: TGTGCCAGCAGCCTTTGGGGACAGGGTACAACTAATGAAAAACTGTTTTTT. The V and J genes are TRBV7-6 and TRBJ1-4; 9 bases line up with TRBD1. The J segment lost 0 bases and the V segment lost 5 bases, leaving 7 bases of the junction unmatched. Germline V gene sequence: CDR1 SGHVS, CDR2 FNYEAQ. CDR3 length: 17 residues.

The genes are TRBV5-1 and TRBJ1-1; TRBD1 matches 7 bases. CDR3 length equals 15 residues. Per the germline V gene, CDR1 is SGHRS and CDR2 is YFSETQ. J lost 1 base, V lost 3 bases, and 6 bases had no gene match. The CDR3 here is CASSSRTGPNTEAFF. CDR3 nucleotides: TGCGCCAGCAGCTCTAGGACAGGACCGAACACTGAAGCTTTCTTT.

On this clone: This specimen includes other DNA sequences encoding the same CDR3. CDR3 coding DNA: TGTGCCAGCAGTCCGGGACTTCCCAACACAGATACGCAGTATTTT. It specifies CASSPGLPNTDTQYF. The chain joins TRBV7-3 to TRBJ2-3, with D possibly TRBD2 on 6 matching bases. CDR1 SGHTA and CDR2 FQGTGA come from the germline V gene. CDR3 length: 15 residues. Trimming stripped 6 bases from V and 2 bases from J, with 15 bases between. The variable domain in full, completed from reference TRBV7-3 and TRBJ2-3, reads GAGVSQTPSNKVTEKGKYVELRCDPISGHTALYWYRQSLGQGPEFLIYFQGTGAADDSGLPNDRFFAVRPEGSVSTLKIQRTERGDSAVYLCASSPGLPNTDTQYFGPGTRLTVL.

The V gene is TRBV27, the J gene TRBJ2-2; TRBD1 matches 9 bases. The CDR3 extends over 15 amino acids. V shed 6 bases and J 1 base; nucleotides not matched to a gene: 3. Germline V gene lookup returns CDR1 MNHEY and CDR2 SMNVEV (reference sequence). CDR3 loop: CASSNRGRNTGELFF. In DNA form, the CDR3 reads TGTGCCAGCAGCAACAGGGGGCGGAACACCGGGGAGCTGTTTTTT.

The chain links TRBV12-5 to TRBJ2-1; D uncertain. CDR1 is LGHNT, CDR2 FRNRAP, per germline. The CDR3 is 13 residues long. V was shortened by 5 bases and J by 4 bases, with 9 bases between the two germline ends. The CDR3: CASGKRLYNEQFF. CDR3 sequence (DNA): TGTGCTAGTGGTAAACGGTTATACAATGAGCAGTTCTTC.

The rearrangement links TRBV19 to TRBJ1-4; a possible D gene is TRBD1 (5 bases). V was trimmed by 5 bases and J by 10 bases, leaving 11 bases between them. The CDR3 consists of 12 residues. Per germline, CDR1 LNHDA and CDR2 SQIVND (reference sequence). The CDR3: CASSLPDRKLFF. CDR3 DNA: TGTGCCAGTAGTCTCCCCGACAGAAAACTGTTTTTT. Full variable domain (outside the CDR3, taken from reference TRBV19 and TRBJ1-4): DGGITQSPKYLFRKEGQNVTLSCEQNLNHDAMYWYRQDPGQGLRLIYYSQIVNDFQKGDIAEGYSVSREKKESFPLTVTSAQKNPTAFYLCASSLPDRKLFFGSGTQLSVL.

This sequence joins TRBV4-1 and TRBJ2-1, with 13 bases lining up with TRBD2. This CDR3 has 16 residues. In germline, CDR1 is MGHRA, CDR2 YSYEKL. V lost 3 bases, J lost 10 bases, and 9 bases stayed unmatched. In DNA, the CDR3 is TGCGCCAGCAGCCACGGACTAGCGGGGGCCTACAGGGAGCAGTTCTTC. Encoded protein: CASSHGLAGAYREQFF.

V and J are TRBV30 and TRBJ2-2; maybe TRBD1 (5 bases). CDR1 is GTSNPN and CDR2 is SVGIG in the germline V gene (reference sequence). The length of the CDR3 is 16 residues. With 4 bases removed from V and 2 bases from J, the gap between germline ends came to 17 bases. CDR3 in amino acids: CAWISTGRQNTGELFF. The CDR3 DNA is TGTGCCTGGATCTCCACAGGAAGGCAAAACACCGGGGAGCTGTTTTTT.

CDR3 loop: CASTGQGSYNEQFF. Here the CDR3 DNA reads TGTGCCAGCACGGGACAGGGGTCCTACAATGAGCAGTTCTTC. The chain combines TRBV6-5 with TRBJ2-1; 10 bases fit TRBD1. The V gene end was trimmed by 7 bases and the J gene end by 1 base; junction bases not matched to a gene: 1. CDR1 MNHEY and CDR2 SVGAGI come from the germline V gene. This CDR3 has 14 amino acids.

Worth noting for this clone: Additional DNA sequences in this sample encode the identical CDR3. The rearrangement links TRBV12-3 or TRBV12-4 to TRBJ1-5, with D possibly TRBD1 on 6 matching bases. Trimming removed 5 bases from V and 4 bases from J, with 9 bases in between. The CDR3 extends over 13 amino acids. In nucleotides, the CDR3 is TGTGCCAGCAGTGGGACACTGAATCAGCCCCAGCATTTT. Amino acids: CASSGTLNQPQHF.

The CDR3 sequence is CASSPYRSRDSPYGYTF. CDR3 nucleotide sequence: TGTGCCAGCAGCCCGTACAGGTCACGGGACTCGCCCTATGGCTACACCTTC. The chain links TRBV14 to TRBJ1-2; tentatively, D is TRBD1 (5 bases). V lost 4 bases and J lost 4, with 22 bases in between. This CDR3 is 17 amino acids long. Germline lookup yields CDR1 SGHDN and CDR2 FVKESK.

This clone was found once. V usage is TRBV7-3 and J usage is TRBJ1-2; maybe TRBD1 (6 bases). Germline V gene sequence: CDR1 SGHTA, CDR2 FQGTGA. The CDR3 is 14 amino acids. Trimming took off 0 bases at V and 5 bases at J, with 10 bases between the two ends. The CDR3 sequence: CASSLTFGQYGYTF. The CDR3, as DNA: TGTGCCAGCAGCTTAACGTTCGGACAGTATGGCTACACCTTC.

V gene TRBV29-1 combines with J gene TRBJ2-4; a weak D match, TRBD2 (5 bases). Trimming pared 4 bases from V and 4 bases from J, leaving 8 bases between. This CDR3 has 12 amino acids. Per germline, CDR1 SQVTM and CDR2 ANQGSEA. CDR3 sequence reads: CSVGGGKNIQYF. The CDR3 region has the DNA TGCAGCGTTGGTGGCGGGAAAAACATTCAGTACTTC.

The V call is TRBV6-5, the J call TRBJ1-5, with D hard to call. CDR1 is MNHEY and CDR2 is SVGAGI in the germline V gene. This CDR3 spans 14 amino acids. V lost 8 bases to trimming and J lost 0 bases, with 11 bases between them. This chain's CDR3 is CASLFDTSNQPQHF. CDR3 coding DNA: TGTGCCAGCCTATTCGACACTAGCAATCAGCCCCAGCATTTT.

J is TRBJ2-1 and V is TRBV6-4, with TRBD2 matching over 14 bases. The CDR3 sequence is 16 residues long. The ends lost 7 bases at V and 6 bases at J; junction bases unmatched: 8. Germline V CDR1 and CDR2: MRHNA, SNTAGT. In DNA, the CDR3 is TGTGCCAGCACAAGACTAGCGGGGGGGAATATCAATGAGCAGTTCTTC. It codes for CASTRLAGGNINEQFF.

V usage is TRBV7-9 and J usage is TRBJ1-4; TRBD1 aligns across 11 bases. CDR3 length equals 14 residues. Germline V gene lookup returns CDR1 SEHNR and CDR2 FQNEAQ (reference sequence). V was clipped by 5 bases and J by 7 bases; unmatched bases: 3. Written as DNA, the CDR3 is TGTGCCAGCAGCACGGACAGGGGGCGTGAAAAACTGTTTTTT. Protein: CASSTDRGREKLFF.

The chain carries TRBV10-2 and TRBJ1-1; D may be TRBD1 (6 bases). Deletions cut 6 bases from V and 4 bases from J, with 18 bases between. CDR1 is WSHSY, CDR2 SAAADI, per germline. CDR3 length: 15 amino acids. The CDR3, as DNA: TGCGCCAGCAGCGGCCGGGACACTCCCCCCACTGAAGCTTTCTTT. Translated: CASSGRDTPPTEAFF.

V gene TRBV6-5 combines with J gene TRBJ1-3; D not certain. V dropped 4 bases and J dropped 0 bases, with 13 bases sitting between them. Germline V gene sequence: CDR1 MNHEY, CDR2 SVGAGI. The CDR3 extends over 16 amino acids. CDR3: CASSSGPSRSGNTIYF. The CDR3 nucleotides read TGTGCCAGCAGTTCAGGCCCGTCCCGCTCTGGAAACACCATATATTTT.

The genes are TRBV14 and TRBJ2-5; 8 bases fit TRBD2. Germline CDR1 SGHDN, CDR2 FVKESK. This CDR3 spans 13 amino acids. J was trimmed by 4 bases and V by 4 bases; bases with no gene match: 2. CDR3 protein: CASSPGGVETQYF. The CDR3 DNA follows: TGTGCCAGCAGCCCCGGGGGGGTAGAGACCCAGTACTTC.